These T cell receptor beta chains were read from a single sample in a study of OX40 agonist ivuxolimab in advanced cancers. This table comes from immunoSEQ multiplex PCR, and its TCRdb copy is limited to in-frame clones, with some not included. The repertoire includes about 84,000 clones, roughly 82% of them detected once, and approximately 2.6% sits in the top ten. Specimen: CD4+ or CD8+ T cells sorted from blood, collected in a trial of the OX40 agonist ivuxolimab. Source of these receptors: an adult with an advanced solid tumor such as melanoma, head and neck, liver or kidney cancer. Both conserved end residues are part of each CDR3. The D gene is left open where the match is weak. A clone size is listed for some rows: how often the clone was seen (once, few, many), or a class if it is expanded.

V gene: TRBV28; J gene: TRBJ1-1; D gene: NA; clone size: NA; CDR3 protein: CASTTDSRTEAFF; CDR3 DNA: TGTGCCAGCACCACGGACAGTAGGACTGAAGCTTTCTTT
V gene: TRBV7-6; J gene: TRBJ2-5; D gene: TRBD2; clone size: NA; CDR3 protein: CASSLVPGGETQYF; CDR3 DNA: TGTGCCAGCAGCTTAGTTCCGGGGGGAGAGACCCAGTACTTC
V gene: TRBV6-5; J gene: TRBJ2-3; D gene: NA; clone size: NA; CDR3 protein: CASSPSGDGDTQYF; CDR3 DNA: TGTGCCAGCAGTCCCTCAGGGGATGGGGATACGCAGTATTTT
V gene: TRBV2; J gene: TRBJ2-7; D gene: NA; clone size: few; CDR3 protein: CASTPTGQSYEQYF; CDR3 DNA: TGTGCCAGCACGCCGACAGGCCAATCCTACGAGCAGTACTTC
V gene: TRBV5-1; J gene: TRBJ1-1; D gene: NA; clone size: NA; CDR3 protein: CASSLDDNTEAFF; CDR3 DNA: TGCGCCAGCAGCTTGGACGATAACACTGAAGCTTTCTTT
V gene: TRBV7-2; J gene: TRBJ1-2; D gene: TRBD1; clone size: NA; CDR3 protein: CASSRRLGQSYGYTF; CDR3 DNA: TGTGCCAGCAGCCGACGACTGGGACAGAGTTATGGCTACACCTTC
V gene: TRBV18; J gene: TRBJ1-2; D gene: NA; clone size: NA; CDR3 protein: CASSPTYEATNYGYTF; CDR3 DNA: TGTGCCAGCTCACCCACCTATGAGGCCACTAACTATGGCTACACCTTC
V gene: TRBV10-3; J gene: TRBJ2-1; D gene: NA; clone size: once; CDR3 protein: CAITGPGLPYNEQFF; CDR3 DNA: TGTGCCATCACCGGTCCGGGACTCCCCTACAATGAGCAGTTCTTC
V gene: TRBV20-1; J gene: TRBJ2-5; D gene: NA; clone size: NA; CDR3 protein: CSARDRETQYF; CDR3 DNA: TGCAGTGCTAGAGATCGAGAGACCCAGTACTTC
V gene: TRBV27; J gene: TRBJ2-5; D gene: TRBD2; clone size: NA; CDR3 protein: CASSLGQGGLAETQYF; CDR3 DNA: TGTGCCAGCAGTTTGGGCCAGGGAGGGTTGGCGGAGACCCAGTACTTC
V gene: TRBV5-6; J gene: TRBJ1-4; D gene: NA; clone size: NA; CDR3 protein: CASSLGPGRRNEKLFF; CDR3 DNA: TGTGCCAGCAGCTTAGGTCCCGGTAGGAGGAATGAAAAACTGTTTTTT
V gene: TRBV7-2; J gene: TRBJ2-3; D gene: TRBD2; clone size: NA; CDR3 protein: CASSSRAGADTQYF; CDR3 DNA: TGTGCCAGCAGCTCCCGGGCGGGGGCAGATACGCAGTATTTT
V gene: TRBV2; J gene: TRBJ2-5; D gene: TRBD1; clone size: once; CDR3 protein: CASSGQGAQETQYF; CDR3 DNA: TGTGCCAGCAGTGGACAGGGCGCTCAAGAGACCCAGTACTTC
V gene: TRBV2; J gene: TRBJ1-6; D gene: TRBD1; clone size: NA; CDR3 protein: CASSQLRTGNSPLHF; CDR3 DNA: TGTGCCAGCAGCCAACTCCGGACAGGAAATTCACCCCTCCACTTT
V gene: TRBV19; J gene: TRBJ1-6; D gene: NA; clone size: NA; CDR3 protein: CASSIGEDSPLHF; CDR3 DNA: TGTGCCAGTAGTATAGGCGAGGATTCACCCCTCCACTTT
V gene: TRBV19; J gene: TRBJ1-1; D gene: TRBD1; clone size: NA; CDR3 protein: CASSLQAVGKQGARTEAFF; CDR3 DNA: TGTGCCAGTAGTCTCCAGGCAGTCGGGAAACAGGGGGCGAGGACTGAAGCTTTCTTT